One T cell receptor (beta chain) is described in this entry. The V gene's germline CDR1 is SGHRS and CDR2 YFSETQ. The CDR3 loop spans 13 amino acids. V shed 2 bases and J shed 2 bases, with 7 bases lying between them. This record comes from a study of blood T cell repertoires in COVID-19. Study details: Samples came from the United States, Italy and Spain, spanning acute and convalescent COVID-19. Sample material is recorded as cDNA or gDNA derived from T cells, B-cell-depleted T cells, or PBMCs.

Methods used by the authors: Amplification of reference gene primers was used by the study to estimate nucleated cell counts. Sequencing used immunoSEQ multiplex PCR; TCRdb keeps in-frame clones, though not all of them. V and J calls and clone size are given by that table; D and trimming were obtained from the DNA. Of over 150,000 clones in the sample, 70% to 90% were seen once. The sequencing input was peripheral blood. The chain has TRBV5-1 and TRBJ1-1; weak D call: TRBD1 (5 bases). The receptor was isolated from a man in his forties with acute or convalescent COVID-19. CDR3 coding DNA: TGCGCCAGCAGCTTCGGGGGAAACACTGAAGCTTTCTTT. Amino acids: CASSFGGNTEAFF.